This T cell receptor beta chain derives from a study of blood T cells in healthy people across ages. Ranging in age from roughly 6 to 100, the donors were healthy Caucasian individuals from Russia. General observations from the study: Observed TCR beta diversity per million T cells went down as age went up. This fall followed a roughly linear course with age.

This CDR3 has 15 amino acids. CDR1 is MDHEN, CDR2 SYDVKM, per germline. The V and J ends lost 6 bases and 0 bases, in that order; junction bases with no gene match: 5. This clonotype has only a few counts. Antigen: not known. Using a J-beta primer mix together with a sample-barcoded 5' primer, a second PCR was run for roughly 7 to 12 cycles. MiXCR, run by TCRdb on the 5' RACE reads, gives a single entry per CDR3 protein. The sample records about 1.8 million distinct CDR3 sequences, around half being singletons. The rearrangement links TRBV28 to TRBJ2-3; TRBD2 aligns across 8 bases. This sequence originates from a woman between 40 and 50 years old in good health. Sequencing was carried out using blood. Here the CDR3 DNA reads TGTGCCAGCAGCATGCAGCGGGGGAGCACAGATACGCAGTATTTT. Its translation is CASSMQRGSTDTQYF.